The rows below give T cell receptor beta chains drawn from one sample of a study of identifying expanded T cells in peripheral blood. Assay used: immunoSEQ multiplex PCR; TCRdb lists only in-frame clones, some missing. The table has about 110,000 clones, roughly 90% seen once. The sample taken for sequencing was blood. These receptor sequences come from a person aged 18 to 70 in good health. The CDR3 runs from the conserved cysteine through the conserved F or W. Each record gives: clone size, V gene, D gene, J gene, CDR3 DNA, CDR3 protein. D genes are given only for firm matches. Expanded clones are given a class, and other clones once, few, many or no size at all.

-	TRBV28	-	TRBJ1-3	TGTGCCAGCAGCCCCGTGGACTTCCCGAAATACTCTGGAAACACCATATATTTT	CASSPVDFPKYSGNTIYF
-	TRBV7-6	TRBD2	TRBJ2-1	TGTGCCAGCAGATCACTAGCGGGGTATCACAATGAGCAGTTCTTC	CASRSLAGYHNEQFF
once	TRBV9	-	TRBJ2-7	TGTGCCAGCAGCGTAGCCCCACTCTCCTACGAGCAGTACTTC	CASSVAPLSYEQYF
-	TRBV30	TRBD2	TRBJ2-3	TGTGCCTGGAGGAGACTAGCGGTTAGCACAGATACGCAGTATTTT	CAWRRLAVSTDTQYF
-	TRBV19	-	TRBJ1-1	TGTGCCAGTAGTCCGCGGACAGAGACTGAAGCTTTCTTT	CASSPRTETEAFF
-	TRBV6-1	-	TRBJ1-3	TGTGCCAGCAGTGAAGCTGCCGGGGGCCGGACTGGAAACACCATATATTTT	CASSEAAGGRTGNTIYF
-	TRBV10-3	-	TRBJ1-1	TGTGCCATCAGCCACTCGGGGACTGAAGCTTTCTTT	CAISHSGTEAFF
-	TRBV23-1	-	TRBJ1-5	TGCGCCAGCAGTTCTCCCGGGGGGAATAGCAATCAGCCCCAGCATTTT	CASSSPGGNSNQPQHF
-	TRBV18	-	TRBJ2-3	TGTGCCAGCTCACCAACCGGAGATACGCAGTATTTT	CASSPTGDTQYF
-	TRBV7-2	TRBD2	TRBJ2-7	TGTGCCAGCAGCTTTGTTCCCGTAGCGGGGGACTACGAGCAGTACTTC	CASSFVPVAGDYEQYF
-	TRBV30	-	TRBJ1-5	TGTGCCTGGAGTGTACCCGGCAATCAGCCCCAGCATTTT	CAWSVPGNQPQHF
-	TRBV6-5	-	TRBJ1-5	TGTGCCAGCAGTTGGGACCGAGATCAGCCCCAGCATTTT	CASSWDRDQPQHF
-	TRBV6-4	TRBD2	TRBJ2-5	TGTGCCAGCAGTCTCGAGCGGGGGTCAGAGACCCAGTACTTC	CASSLERGSETQYF
-	TRBV5-4	TRBD1	TRBJ1-1	TGTGCCAGCAGCTTGGGGACAGGTCTATCCGGCACTGAAGCTTTCTTT	CASSLGTGLSGTEAFF
-	TRBV10-3	TRBD1	TRBJ1-1	TGTGCCATCAGCAAACTAGGACAGGGGGAAACTGAAGCTTTCTTT	CAISKLGQGETEAFF
-	TRBV27	-	TRBJ2-2	TGTGCCAGCAGTTTTGGGAGGCCGAACACCGGGGAGCTGTTTTTT	CASSFGRPNTGELFF
-	TRBV19	-	TRBJ1-5	TGTGCCAGCCTCGGGGAGGGGAGTCAGCCCCAGCATTTT	CASLGEGSQPQHF
-	TRBV4-2	-	TRBJ2-7	TGTGCCAGCAGCCAAGACTGGCGAAACGAGCAGTACTTC	CASSQDWRNEQYF
-	TRBV9	-	TRBJ2-7	TGTGCCAGCAGCGTAGGTGCAGATTCTTACGAGCAGTACTTC	CASSVGADSYEQYF
-	TRBV7-2	-	TRBJ1-1	TGTGCCAGCAGCTTAGGATTCGGACAGCTGAACACTGAAGCTTTCTTT	CASSLGFGQLNTEAFF
-	TRBV25-1	-	TRBJ1-1	TGTGCCAGCAGTGAGTTACAGGGTGCGAACACTGAAGCTTTCTTT	CASSELQGANTEAFF
-	TRBV19	-	TRBJ1-5	TGTGCCAGTAGAGATCAGGGCTGGGAACAGCCCCAGCATTTT	CASRDQGWEQPQHF
-	TRBV7-7	-	TRBJ2-1	TGTGCCAGCAGCCCGAGAGACGGGTACGATGAGCAGTTCTTC	CASSPRDGYDEQFF
-	TRBV5-7	TRBD1	TRBJ2-1	TGTGCCAGCAGCCGGGGACAGGGTGAGGCAAGCTCCTACAATGAGCAGTTCTTC	CASSRGQGEASSYNEQFF